This T cell receptor (beta chain) is from a study of blood T cell repertoires in COVID-19. Study-level information: COVID-19 samples from acute and convalescent phases originated in the United States, Italy and Spain. PBMCs, B-cell-depleted T cells, or T cells were the source of the cDNA or gDNA that made up the material.

This clone was counted once. In the study's own analysis: The assay estimated nucleated cells by amplifying reference gene primers. Method: immunoSEQ multiplex PCR; TCRdb's copy keeps in-frame clones and lacks some. V, J and clone size are taken as reported in that table, and D and trimming were inferred from the DNA itself. The sample carries approximately 290,000 clones, more than 65% recorded once. Seattle's cohort entered during active infection and was followed longitudinally. Germline CDR1 reads KGHSH; CDR2 reads LQKENI. The length of the CDR3 is 16 residues. V was clipped by 2 bases and J by 0 bases; unmatched bases: 3.

The V call is TRBV18, the J call TRBJ2-3; 9 bases are a match to TRBD2. Sequenced sample: peripheral blood. The TCR was taken from a person between 65 and 80 years old with COVID-19, enrolled during active disease. In nucleotides, the CDR3 is TGTGCCAGCTCACCATCTAGCGGGGCCAGCACAGATACGCAGTATTTT. As protein: CASSPSSGASTDTQYF. Full variable domain (rest looked up from reference TRBV18 and TRBJ2-3): NAGVMQNPRHLVRRRGQEARLRCSPMKGHSHVYWYRQLPEEGLKFMVYLQKENIIDESGMPKERFSAEFPKEGPSILRIQQVVRGDSAAYFCASSPSSGASTDTQYFGPGTRLTVL.